This passage covers 14 T cell receptor beta chains from one sample sequenced in a study of early T cells in non-severe SARS-CoV-2 infection. TCRdb used MiXCR to reprocess the 5' RACE reads, holding one entry per CDR3 protein. The data contain 97,000 or so distinct CDR3 sequences, approximately 14% of them singletons. The sequencing sample was made of whole blood. The receptors here all came from an adult who was a healthcare worker with PCR-confirmed SARS-CoV-2 infection or an uninfected control (not recorded which).

The chain carries TRBV27 and TRBJ2-7; perhaps D is TRBD1 or TRBD2 (5 bases each). V lost 8 bases, J lost 5 bases, and 16 bases lay in between. CDR1 and CDR2 from the germline V gene are MNHEY and SMNVEV (reference sequence). The length of the CDR3 is 13 residues. The CDR3 DNA is TGTGCCAGCTCCGGGGACCTCGCCAACGAGCAGTACTTC. Translated: CASSGDLANEQYF.

This chain joins TRBV29-1 and TRBJ2-3; maybe TRBD2 (6 bases). This CDR3 is built from 14 residues. CDR1 is SQVTM, CDR2 ANQGSEA, per germline. The ends were cut back, 6 bases at V and 4 bases at J, with 17 bases in the middle. CDR3 nucleotide sequence: TGCAGCGTCGTCGAAGGTGGAGGGCCAGATACGCAGTATTTT. Translation gives CSVVEGGGPDTQYF.

This chain uses TRBV10-2 with TRBJ2-7; D remains unclear. V lost 6 bases and J lost 0, with 9 bases in between. Germline-derived CDR1 and CDR2 are WSHSY and SAAADI. The CDR3 runs 13 residues. DNA for the CDR3: TGCGCCAGCAGGCACGCCAGCTCCTACGAGCAGTACTTC. Amino acid sequence: CASRHASSYEQYF.

V is TRBV20-1 and J is TRBJ1-4; 8 bases match TRBD1. The germline V gene encodes CDR1 DFQATT and CDR2 SNEGSKA (reference sequence). The V and J ends lost 0 bases and 7 bases, in that order; junction bases with no gene match: 4. The CDR3 runs 14 residues. The CDR3 sequence is CSARDRTGLEKLFF. The CDR3 bases are TGCAGTGCTAGAGATCGGACAGGGCTTGAAAAACTGTTTTTT.

This clonotype was detected many times. The chain recombines TRBV6-5 with TRBJ2-4; D gene ambiguous. V shed 6 bases and J shed 7 bases, with 7 bases lying between them. The CDR3 spans 11 residues. In germline, CDR1 is MNHEY, CDR2 SVGAGI. For the CDR3, the DNA is TGTGCCAGCAGGAACGGGAACATTCAGTACTTC. It codes for CASRNGNIQYF.

This clonotype was seen many times. The chain recombines TRBV4-1 with TRBJ2-5; 7 bases are shared with TRBD2. This CDR3 is 13 amino acids long. With V trimmed by 4 bases and J by 5 bases, 4 bases remained unmatched. The V gene's germline CDR1 is MGHRA and CDR2 YSYEKL. CDR3 amino acids: CASSPGTTETQYF. The DNA of the CDR3 is TGCGCCAGCAGCCCCGGGACTACGGAGACCCAGTACTTC.

The chain links TRBV28 to TRBJ2-7, with D possibly being TRBD2 (7 bases). The CDR3 length is 14 residues. Germline V gene sequence: CDR1 MDHEN, CDR2 SYDVKM. V lost 6 bases and J 4 bases, leaving 16 bases between the germline ends. The CDR3 nucleotides read TGTGCCAGCAGCTCCGGCAGGGGAGGGTACGAGCAGTACTTC. Amino acids: CASSSGRGGYEQYF.

This clonotype was seen repeatedly, ten times or more. The DNA of the CDR3 is TGTGCCAGCAGCGGGACGCAGGCCTCAAACATTCAGTACTTC. Translating gives CASSGTQASNIQYF. V is TRBV12-3 or TRBV12-4 and J is TRBJ2-4, with D possibly called TRBD1 or TRBD2 (5 bases each). V was pared by 6 bases and J by 6 bases, with 15 bases between. The CDR3 has 14 amino acids.

A few counts support this clonotype. Here the CDR3 reads CASSQTLGRATYEQYF. CDR3 sequence (DNA): TGCGCCAGCAGCCAAACTCTAGGACGCGCAACCTACGAGCAGTACTTC. The chain carries TRBV4-1 and TRBJ2-7, with D hard to call. CDR1 and CDR2 (germline): MGHRA, YSYEKL. The CDR3 runs to 16 residues. V was clipped by 2 bases and J by 2 bases, with 16 bases between them.

This clonotype was recorded at least ten times. The genes are TRBV2 and TRBJ2-1, with 8 bases that match TRBD2. CDR3 size: 13 residues. Losses at the gene ends were 7 bases for V and 6 bases for J; bases not matched to a gene: 5. CDR1 is SNHLY, CDR2 FYNNEI, per germline. DNA of the CDR3: TGTGCCAGCAATCCGGGGGGGATCAATGAGCAGTTCTTC. Translation: CASNPGGINEQFF.

The chain employs TRBV4-1 and TRBJ2-5; TRBD1 aligns across 7 bases. Germline CDR1 reads MGHRA; CDR2 reads YSYEKL. Trimming cost V 4 bases and J 3 bases; bases outside gene matches: 5. CDR3 size: 14 residues. The CDR3 nucleotides read TGCGCCAGCAGCCCCGGACAGGCAGAAGAGACCCAGTACTTC. Amino acids: CASSPGQAEETQYF.

This clonotype has more than one count but fewer than ten. This sequence joins TRBV29-1 and TRBJ2-1; D may match TRBD1 or TRBD2 (5 bases each). The CDR3 contains 13 residues. Trimming cost V 1 base and J 5 bases, with 9 bases left between them. From germline, CDR1 is SQVTM and CDR2 ANQGSEA. Here the CDR3 reads CSVEGGRHNEQFF. The CDR3 DNA reads as TGCAGCGTTGAAGGGGGACGTCACAATGAGCAGTTCTTC.

A few counts support this clonotype. CDR3 protein: CASSGQDSSTGELFF. CDR3 coding DNA: TGCGCCAGCAGCGGACAGGATTCAAGCACCGGGGAGCTGTTTTTT. This chain uses TRBV5-1 with TRBJ2-2, with 7 bases lining up with TRBD1. CDR1 is SGHRS and CDR2 is YFSETQ in the germline V gene. J gave up 4 bases and V 4 bases, and 7 bases lay outside the gene matches. The CDR3 length is 15 residues. Drawing the rest from reference TRBV5-1 and TRBJ2-2, the complete variable domain is KAGVTQTPRYLIKTRGQQVTLSCSPISGHRSVSWYQQTPGQGLQFLFEYFSETQRNKGNFPGRFSGRQFSNSRSEMNVSTLELGDSALYLCASSGQDSSTGELFFGEGSRLTVL.

This clonotype was counted at least ten times. The chain carries TRBV7-6 and TRBJ2-7; a possible D gene is TRBD2 (5 bases). CDR1 and CDR2 (germline): SGHVS, FNYEAQ. This CDR3 has 14 amino acids. The ends were cut back, 8 bases at V and 6 bases at J, with 20 bases in the middle. This CDR3 is CASQQESGLSEQYF. Written as DNA, the CDR3 is TGTGCCAGCCAACAAGAAAGCGGCCTCTCCGAGCAGTACTTC.